This T cell receptor (beta chain) was documented in a study of cytomegalovirus exposure and HLA in healthy donors. Broader study findings: A reported reduction in N-insertions relative to the approximately 640-donor mean was seen in an Asian-associated ancestry cluster in a later analysis. Several of the most significant clusters appeared, in a later analysis, to be linked to common viral pathogens. Certain indistinguishable V segments, among them TRBV6-2 and TRBV6-3, were excluded.

The CDR3 is made up of 15 amino acids. V was pared by 2 bases and J by 6 bases, with 7 bases of the junction left unmatched. On this clone itself: What it recognizes is unknown.

PCR used 60 Vbeta primers and 13 Jbeta primers. Repertoires were generated with immunoSEQ multiplex PCR, while TCRdb's copy carries only in-frame clones and drops some. The data hold about 160,000 clones, with 77% observed a single time. V is TRBV23-1 and J is TRBJ1-5; 7 bases are shared with TRBD1. TRBV23-1 is recorded as an ORF, its role being uncertain. This clonotype was obtained from a woman aged 40 to 55 in good health and CMV-seropositive. The sequenced material came from PBMCs. The CDR3 loop is CASSQGYTGVQPQHF. The CDR3 DNA reads TGCGCCAGCAGTCAAGGTTATACAGGGGTTCAGCCCCAGCATTTT.